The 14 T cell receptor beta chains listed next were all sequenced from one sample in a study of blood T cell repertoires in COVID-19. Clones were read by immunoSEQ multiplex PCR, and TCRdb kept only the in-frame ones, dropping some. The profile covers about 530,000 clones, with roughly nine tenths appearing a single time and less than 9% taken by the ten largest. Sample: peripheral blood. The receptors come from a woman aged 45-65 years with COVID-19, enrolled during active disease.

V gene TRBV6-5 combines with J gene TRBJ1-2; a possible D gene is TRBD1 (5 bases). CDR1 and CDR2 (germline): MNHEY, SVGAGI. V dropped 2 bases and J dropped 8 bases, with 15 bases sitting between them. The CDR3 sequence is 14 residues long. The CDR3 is CASSYGQGGSGYTF. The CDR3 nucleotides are TGTGCCAGCAGTTACGGTCAGGGAGGGAGCGGCTACACCTTC.

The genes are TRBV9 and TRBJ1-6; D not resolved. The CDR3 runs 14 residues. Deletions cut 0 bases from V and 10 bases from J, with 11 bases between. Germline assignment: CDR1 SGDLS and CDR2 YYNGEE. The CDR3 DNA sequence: TGTGCCAGCAGCGTAGAAACGTCACGGTCACCCCTCCACTTT. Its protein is CASSVETSRSPLHF.

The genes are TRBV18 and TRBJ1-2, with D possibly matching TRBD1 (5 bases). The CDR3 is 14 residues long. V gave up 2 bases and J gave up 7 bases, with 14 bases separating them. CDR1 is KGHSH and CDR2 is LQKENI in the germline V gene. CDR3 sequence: CASSPETDWGGYTF. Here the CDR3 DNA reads TGTGCCAGCTCACCAGAGACAGATTGGGGTGGCTACACCTTC.

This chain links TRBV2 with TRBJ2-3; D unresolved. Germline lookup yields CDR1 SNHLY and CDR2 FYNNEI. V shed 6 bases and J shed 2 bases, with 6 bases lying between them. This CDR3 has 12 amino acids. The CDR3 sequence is CASRVYTDTQYF. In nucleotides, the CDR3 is TGTGCCAGCAGGGTCTACACAGATACGCAGTATTTT.

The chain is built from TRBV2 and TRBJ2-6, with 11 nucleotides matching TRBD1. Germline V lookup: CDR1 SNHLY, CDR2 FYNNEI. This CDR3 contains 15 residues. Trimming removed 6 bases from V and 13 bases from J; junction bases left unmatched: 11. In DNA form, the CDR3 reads TGTGCCAGCAGGGACTGGACAGGGGGCTCGAGGGTCCTGACTTTC. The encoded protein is CASRDWTGGSRVLTF.

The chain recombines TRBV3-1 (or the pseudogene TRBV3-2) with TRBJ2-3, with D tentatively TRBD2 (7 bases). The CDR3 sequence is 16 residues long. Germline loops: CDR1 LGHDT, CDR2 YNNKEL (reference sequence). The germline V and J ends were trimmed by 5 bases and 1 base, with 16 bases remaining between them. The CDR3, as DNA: TGTGCCAGCAGCGTTTTTAAAGGGGGGGGCACAGATACGCAGTATTTT. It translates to CASSVFKGGGTDTQYF.

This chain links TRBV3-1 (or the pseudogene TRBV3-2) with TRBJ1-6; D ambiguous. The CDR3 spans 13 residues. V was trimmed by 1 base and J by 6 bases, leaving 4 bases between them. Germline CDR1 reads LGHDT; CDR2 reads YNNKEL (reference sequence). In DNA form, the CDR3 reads TGTGCCAGCAGCCAAGTGAGTAATTCACCCCTCCACTTT. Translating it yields CASSQVSNSPLHF.

CDR3 nucleotide sequence: TGCAGCGCCACCGCGAAACAGGGCCTTAACTATGGCTACACCTTC. This codes for CSATAKQGLNYGYTF. The rearrangement links TRBV29-1 to TRBJ1-2; D is perhaps TRBD1 (6 bases). Germline loops: CDR1 SQVTM, CDR2 ANQGSEA. V lost 7 bases to trimming and J lost 1 base, with 19 bases between them. The length of the CDR3 is 15 residues.

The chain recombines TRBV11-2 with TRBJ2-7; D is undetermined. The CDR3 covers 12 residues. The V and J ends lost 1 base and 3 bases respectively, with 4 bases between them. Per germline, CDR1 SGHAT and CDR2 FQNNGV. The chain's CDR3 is CASSLVYYEQYF. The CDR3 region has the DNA TGTGCCAGCAGCTTAGTGTACTACGAGCAGTACTTC.

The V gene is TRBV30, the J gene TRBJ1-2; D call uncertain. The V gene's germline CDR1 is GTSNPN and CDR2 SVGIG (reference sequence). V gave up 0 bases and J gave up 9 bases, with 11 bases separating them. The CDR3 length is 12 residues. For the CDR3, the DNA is TGTGCCTGGAGTGTAGGAGCCCCACGCTACACCTTC. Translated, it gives CAWSVGAPRYTF.

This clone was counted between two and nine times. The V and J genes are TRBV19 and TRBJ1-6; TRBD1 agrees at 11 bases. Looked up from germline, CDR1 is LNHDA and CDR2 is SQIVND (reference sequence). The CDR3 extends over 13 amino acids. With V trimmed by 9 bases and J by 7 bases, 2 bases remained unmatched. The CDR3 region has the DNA TGTGCCAGCAGGGACAGGGGGAATTCACCCCTCCACTTT. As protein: CASRDRGNSPLHF.

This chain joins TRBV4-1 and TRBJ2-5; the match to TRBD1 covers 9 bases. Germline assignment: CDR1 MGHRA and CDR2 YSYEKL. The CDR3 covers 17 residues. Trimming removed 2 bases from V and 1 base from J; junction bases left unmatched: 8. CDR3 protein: CASSQIKQGATQETQYF. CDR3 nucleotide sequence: TGCGCCAGCAGCCAAATTAAACAGGGGGCTACCCAAGAGACCCAGTACTTC.

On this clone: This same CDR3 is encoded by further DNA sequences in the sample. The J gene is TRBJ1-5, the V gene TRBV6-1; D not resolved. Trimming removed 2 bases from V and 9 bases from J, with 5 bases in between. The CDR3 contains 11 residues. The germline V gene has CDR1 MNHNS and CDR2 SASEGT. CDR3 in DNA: TGTGCCAGCAGTGAATCCCGGCCCCAGCATTTT. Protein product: CASSESRPQHF.

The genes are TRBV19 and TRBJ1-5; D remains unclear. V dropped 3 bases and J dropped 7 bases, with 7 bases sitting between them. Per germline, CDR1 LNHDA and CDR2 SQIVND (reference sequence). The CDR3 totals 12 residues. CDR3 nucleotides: TGTGCCAGTAGTATCCTCGGGCAGCCCCAGCATTTT. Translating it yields CASSILGQPQHF.